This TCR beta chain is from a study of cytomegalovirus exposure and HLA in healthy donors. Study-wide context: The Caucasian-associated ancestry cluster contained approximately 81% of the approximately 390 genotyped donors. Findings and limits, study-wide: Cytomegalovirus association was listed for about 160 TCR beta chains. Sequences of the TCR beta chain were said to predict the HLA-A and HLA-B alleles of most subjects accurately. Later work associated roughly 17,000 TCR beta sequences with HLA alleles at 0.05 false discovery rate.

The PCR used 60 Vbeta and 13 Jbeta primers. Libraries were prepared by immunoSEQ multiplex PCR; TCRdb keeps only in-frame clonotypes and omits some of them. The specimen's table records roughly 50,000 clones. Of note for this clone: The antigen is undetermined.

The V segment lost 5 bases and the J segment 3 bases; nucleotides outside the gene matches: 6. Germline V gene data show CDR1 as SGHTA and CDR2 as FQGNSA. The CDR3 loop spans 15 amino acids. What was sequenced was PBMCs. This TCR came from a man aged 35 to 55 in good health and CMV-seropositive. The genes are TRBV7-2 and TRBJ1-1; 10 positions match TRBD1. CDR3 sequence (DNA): TGTGCCAGCAGCGTAGACAGGGGGCTGGACACTGAAGCTTTCTTT. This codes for CASSVDRGLDTEAFF.